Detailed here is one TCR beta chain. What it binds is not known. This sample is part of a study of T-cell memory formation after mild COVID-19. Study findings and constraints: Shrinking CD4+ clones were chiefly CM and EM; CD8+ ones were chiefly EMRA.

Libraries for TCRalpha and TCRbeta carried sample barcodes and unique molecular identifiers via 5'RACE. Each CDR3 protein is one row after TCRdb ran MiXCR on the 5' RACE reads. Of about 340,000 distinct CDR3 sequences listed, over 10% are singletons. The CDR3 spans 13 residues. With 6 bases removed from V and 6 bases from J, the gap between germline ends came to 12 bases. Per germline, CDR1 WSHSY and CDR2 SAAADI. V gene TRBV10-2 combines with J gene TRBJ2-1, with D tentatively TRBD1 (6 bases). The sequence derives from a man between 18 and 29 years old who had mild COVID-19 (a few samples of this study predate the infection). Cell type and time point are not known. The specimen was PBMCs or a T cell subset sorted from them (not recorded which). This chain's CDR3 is CASRLDRSNEQFF. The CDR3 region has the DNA TGCGCCAGCAGGCTGGACAGAAGCAATGAGCAGTTCTTC.